Described below is a single T cell receptor beta chain sequence and its context. No cognate antigen has been identified for it. Base qualities are missing; no much larger clone stands one base away. This record belongs to a study of blood T cell repertoires in COVID-19 (dated by TCRdb to 2018 to 2021). A note on the overall study: The collaborator samples originated in the United States, Italy and Spain and spanned the acute and convalescent phases of COVID-19. Samples were obtained from the ongoing ImmuneRACE study (first 160 participants) and from about 1,300 subjects provided by 6 global collaborators. Deeply sampled blood TCRbeta repertoires from subjects exposed to, actively infected with, or recovered from COVID-19 were included in the dataset. The sample metadata nearly always contained a de-identified subject ID, COVID-19 status, age in years and sex. The prospective study material was composed of cDNA or gDNA derived from T cells, B-cell-depleted T cells, or PBMCs. The repertoires were released in a freely available public database meant as a resource for research on the immune response to SARS-CoV-2. HLA class I and class II types, where available, came from metadata supplied by the sample provider rather than from assay-based typing.

Another Seattle source contributed samples from volunteer blood donors who had recovered from COVID-19. Each collaborating institution followed its own protocols to collect whole blood in K2EDTA tubes. For TCRbeta analysis, collaborators shipped samples as frozen whole blood, isolated PBMCs, or DNA extracted from either of those sample types. Study-level results and caveats: The quantity of clinical and demographic metadata differed by source and by participant and was supplied without curation.

The immunoSEQ Assay, a bias-controlled multiplex PCR, was used to amplify TCRbeta CDR3 regions from genomic DNA. The original pipeline was this. The number of nucleated cells in each sample was estimated by amplification of reference gene primers within the assay. To quantify the absolute abundance of each unique TCRbeta CDR3 rearrangement, sequence reads were collapsed and filtered. For each sample, productive Simpson clonality was calculated as the square root of Simpson's diversity index across productive rearrangements. As stored in TCRdb, this immuneACCESS dataset retains in-frame rearrangements with V and J assigned. A fraction of the clones does not appear; measured against another copy, unresolved V genes explain less than half of the discrepancy, and the remainder lacks a known reason. The DNA gave D and trimming, while V, J and clone size come from that table. For this sample there are around 300,000 clones; approximately 83% appear just once. The ten largest clones add up to approximately 9% of the sample.

Trimming takes 1 base off V and 3 bases off J; junction bases not matched to a gene: 9. Reading the germline V gene (reference sequence) gives CDR1 SGHNT and CDR2 YYREEE. Counted from cysteine to phenylalanine, this CDR3 has 17 amino acids. Only CDR3 DNA is held: 51 bases, read in frame from base 1. The rearranged chain carries TRBV5-4 and TRBJ1-5; 8 central nucleotides agree with TRBD1. Sequencing input: peripheral blood. The origin of this receptor is a woman between 45 and 65 years old who had recovered from COVID-19. DNA sequence: TGTGCCAGCAGCTTGTACGGGACAGGAGGACACAATCAGCCCCAGCATTTT. Its translation is CASSLYGTGGHNQPQHF.